The 21 T cell receptor beta chains reported below all come from one sample, sequenced in a study of cytomegalovirus exposure and HLA in healthy donors. The PCR employed 60 Vbeta primers together with 13 Jbeta primers. Produced via immunoSEQ multiplex PCR; TCRdb's table is partial and in-frame only. There are roughly 93,000 clones in the sample; under 80% occur only once, and under 2% lies in the top ten. The sequencing sample was made of PBMCs. Receptors originate from a male donor in good health and CMV-seronegative.

The rearrangement uses TRBV13 and TRBJ1-2; 8 bases are a match to TRBD1. The CDR3 has 16 amino acids. The V gene end was trimmed by 4 bases and the J gene end by 2 bases; junction bases not matched to a gene: 9. Germline CDR1 PRHDT, CDR2 FYEKMQ (reference sequence). The CDR3 here is CASSYGTGVLNYGYTF. CDR3 coding DNA: TGTGCCAGCAGCTATGGGACAGGAGTCCTAAACTATGGCTACACCTTC.

V and J are TRBV29-1 and TRBJ2-7; 9 nucleotides agree with TRBD2. The CDR3 totals 20 residues. The germline gives CDR1 SQVTM, CDR2 ANQGSEA. The V segment lost 4 bases and the J segment 0 bases; nucleotides outside the gene matches: 22. In DNA form, the CDR3 reads TGCAGCGTTGTAGGGGCGGGCGGGAGGGGTTCACCTACGAGCTCCTACGAGCAGTACTTC. Encoded protein: CSVVGAGGRGSPTSSYEQYF.

The chain is built from TRBV5-4 and TRBJ2-5; 14 nucleotides align to TRBD2. V gave up 1 base and J gave up 9 bases; unmatched junction bases: 14. This CDR3 has 18 amino acids. Germline CDR1 reads SGHNT; CDR2 reads YYREEE (reference sequence). The CDR3 loop reads CASSLSFPGTSGSLSQYF. Written as DNA, the CDR3 is TGTGCCAGCAGCTTGAGTTTTCCCGGGACTAGCGGGAGTTTGTCCCAGTACTTC.

The genes are TRBV7-2 and TRBJ1-3; 8 bases match TRBD1. After removal of 5 bases from V and 6 bases from J, the junction contained 9 bases not matched to a gene. Germline-derived CDR1 and CDR2 are SGHTA and FQGNSA. The CDR3 runs 15 residues. This CDR3 is CASSPRTGWENTIYF. Written as DNA, the CDR3 is TGTGCCAGCAGCCCCCGGACAGGGTGGGAAAACACCATATATTTT. Complete variable domain (other parts from reference TRBV7-2 and TRBJ1-3): GAGVSQSPSNKVTEKGKDVELRCDPISGHTALYWYRQSLGQGLEFLIYFQGNSAPDKSGLPSDRFSAERTGGSVSTLTIQRTQQEDSAVYLCASSPRTGWENTIYFGEGSWLTVV.

The V gene is TRBV5-1, the J gene TRBJ2-5, with D unclear. V was cut by 2 bases and J by 2 bases, with 4 bases left in between. This CDR3 comprises 12 residues. CDR1 SGHRS and CDR2 YFSETQ come from the germline V gene. The CDR3 protein is CASSFPQETQYF. CDR3 sequence (DNA): TGCGCCAGCAGCTTTCCTCAAGAGACCCAGTACTTC.

The CDR3: CASNTRTGNSLEQYF. In nucleotides, the CDR3 is TGTGCCAGCAACACCAGGACAGGGAACTCACTCGAGCAGTACTTC. This rearrangement joins TRBV6-1 to TRBJ2-7; 8 nucleotides agree with TRBD1. Germline-derived CDR1 and CDR2 are MNHNS and SASEGT. This CDR3 is built from 15 residues. V gave up 7 bases and J gave up 6 bases; unmatched junction bases: 14.

The rearrangement uses TRBV28 and TRBJ1-1, with D unclear. With 7 bases removed from V and 2 bases from J, the gap between germline ends came to 17 bases. Germline CDR1 and CDR2: MDHEN and SYDVKM. This CDR3 spans 15 amino acids. The CDR3 bases are TGTGCCAGCAATGGCAGGCTATTAATAAACACTGAAGCTTTCTTT. Its protein is CASNGRLLINTEAFF.

The V and J genes are TRBV6-6 and TRBJ2-7; maybe TRBD1 (6 bases). Germline values: CDR1 MNHNY, CDR2 SVGAGI (reference sequence). CDR3 length: 13 residues. The germline V and J ends were trimmed by 0 bases and 4 bases, with 7 bases remaining between them. The CDR3 nucleotides read TGTGCCAGCAGTTACTCGGACAGTTACGAGCAGTACTTC. Its protein is CASSYSDSYEQYF.

The chain joins TRBV5-1 to TRBJ2-1; 11 bases match TRBD2. CDR3 length equals 17 residues. Germline V gene sequence: CDR1 SGHRS, CDR2 YFSETQ. Trimming took 0 bases from V and 5 from J; bases not matched to a gene: 7. The CDR3 DNA is TGCGCCAGCAGCTTGGGAACTAGCGGGAGAGGAAACAATGAGCAGTTCTTC. It encodes CASSLGTSGRGNNEQFF.

V and J are TRBV6-4 and TRBJ2-3; TRBD2 might be the D (6 bases). V shed 2 bases and J shed 4 bases, with 19 bases lying between them. The V gene's germline CDR1 is MRHNA and CDR2 SNTAGT. CDR3 size: 17 residues. For the CDR3, the DNA is TGTGCCAGCAGTGACCGGGGCGGAGGGAATGGCCCAGATACGCAGTATTTT. The encoded protein is CASSDRGGGNGPDTQYF.

This clone was seen a handful of times. The J gene is TRBJ1-1, the V gene TRBV25-1, with 7 positions matching TRBD1. V dropped 1 base and J dropped 5; count of bases not matched to a gene: 7. The CDR3 extends over 15 amino acids. Per the germline V gene, CDR1 is MGHDK and CDR2 is SYGVNS. The CDR3 region is CASSELMTGRTEAFF. CDR3 DNA: TGTGCCAGCAGTGAATTAATGACAGGGCGGACTGAAGCTTTCTTT.

J is TRBJ2-5 and V is TRBV7-7; D may be TRBD1 (6 bases). V lost 4 bases and J lost 1, with 10 bases in between. The CDR3 is 14 residues long. From germline, CDR1 is SSHAT and CDR2 FNYEAQ (reference sequence). Here the CDR3 reads CASSSGVSQETQYF. CDR3 nucleotide sequence: TGTGCCAGCAGCTCAGGGGTTAGCCAAGAGACCCAGTACTTC.

This clone was picked up one time. The chain carries TRBV10-3 and TRBJ2-7; 7 bases line up with TRBD2. Unmatched junction bases numbered 6, after V lost 0 bases and J lost 4 bases. The CDR3 runs 15 residues. Germline loops: CDR1 ENHRY, CDR2 SYGVKD. In DNA form, the CDR3 reads TGTGCCATCAGTGAGTCCCCAGCGGGAACGTACGAGCAGTACTTC. The encoded protein is CAISESPAGTYEQYF.

The chain employs TRBV28 and TRBJ2-1, with 8 bases fitting TRBD1. Losses at the gene ends were 5 bases for V and 14 bases for J; bases not matched to a gene: 8. Germline V gives CDR1 MDHEN, CDR2 SYDVKM. The CDR3 is 12 residues long. CDR3 nucleotide sequence: TGTGCCAGCAGTCCCGGACAGGGAAAGGAGTTCTTC. It encodes CASSPGQGKEFF.

V gene TRBV30 combines with J gene TRBJ1-4, with D tentatively TRBD1 (6 bases). The CDR3 extends over 12 amino acids. Germline lookup yields CDR1 GTSNPN and CDR2 SVGIG (reference sequence). V gave up 7 bases and J gave up 4 bases, with 10 bases separating them. The CDR3 sequence is CAFNRVNEKLFF. The DNA for the CDR3 is TGTGCCTTTAACAGGGTTAATGAAAAACTGTTTTTT. Combining the CDR3 with reference TRBV30 and TRBJ1-4 gives the whole variable domain SQTIHQWPATLVQPVGSPLSLECTVEGTSNPNLYWYRQAAGRGLQLLFYSVGIGQISSEVPQNLSASRPQDRQFILSSKKLLLSDSGFYLCAFNRVNEKLFFGSGTQLSVL.

This clone was found once. V usage is TRBV30 and J usage is TRBJ1-4, with D perhaps TRBD1 (5 bases). CDR3 size: 13 residues. The V end was cut by 1 base, the J end by 4 bases, with 7 bases between. CDR1 is GTSNPN, CDR2 SVGIG, per germline (reference sequence). CDR3 DNA sequence: TGTGCCTGGAGTGGGGGCCTTAATGAAAAACTGTTTTTT. Amino acid sequence: CAWSGGLNEKLFF.

This clone was detected a few times. The V and J genes are TRBV4-1 and TRBJ1-5; TRBD1 is a possible D gene (5 bases). The germline V gene has CDR1 MGHRA and CDR2 YSYEKL. Trimming cost V 3 bases and J 4 bases, with 7 bases left between them. The CDR3 consists of 13 residues. CDR3 loop: CASSQGLNQPQHF. As DNA, the CDR3 is TGCGCCAGCAGCCAGGGACTAAATCAGCCCCAGCATTTT.

The gene calls are TRBV18 and TRBJ2-1; perhaps TRBD2 as D (6 bases). The germline V gene encodes CDR1 KGHSH and CDR2 LQKENI. Trimming pared 0 bases from V and 3 bases from J, leaving 12 bases between. This CDR3 is 16 amino acids long. The CDR3: CASSPPVGGDYNEQFF. The CDR3 DNA reads TGTGCCAGCTCACCACCTGTTGGAGGGGACTACAATGAGCAGTTCTTC.

The chain joins TRBV6-1 to TRBJ1-5; no firm D call. Trimming pared 5 bases from V and 0 bases from J, leaving 8 bases between. The CDR3 has 14 residues. The germline gives CDR1 MNHNS, CDR2 SASEGT. The CDR3 region is CASSTRNSNQPQHF. DNA of the CDR3: TGTGCCAGCAGTACAAGAAATAGCAATCAGCCCCAGCATTTT.

The chain links TRBV15 to TRBJ2-7, with a tentative D call TRBD1 (6 bases). The germline V gene encodes CDR1 LNHNV and CDR2 YYDKDF (reference sequence). Trimming shortened V by 4 bases and J by 2 bases, and 15 bases separated the two germline ends. This CDR3 region has 15 residues. The CDR3 bases are TGTGCCACCAGCAAGCAGGGGCCCATGCCCTACGAGCAGTACTTC. It specifies CATSKQGPMPYEQYF. Combining the CDR3 with reference TRBV15 and TRBJ2-7 gives the whole variable domain DAMVIQNPRYQVTQFGKPVTLSCSQTLNHNVMYWYQQKSSQAPKLLFHYYDKDFNNEADTPDNFQSRRPNTSFCFLDIRSPGLGDTAMYLCATSKQGPMPYEQYFGPGTRLTVT.

V and J are TRBV6-5 and TRBJ1-2, with 9 bases fitting TRBD1. The germline CDR1 and CDR2 sequences are MNHEY and SVGAGI. The V gene end was trimmed by 4 bases and the J gene end by 0 bases; junction bases not matched to a gene: 6. The CDR3 is made up of 16 amino acids. CDR3 in DNA: TGTGCCAGCAGTTCCGACAGGGGGGGACCTAACTATGGCTACACCTTC. Translating it yields CASSSDRGGPNYGYTF.